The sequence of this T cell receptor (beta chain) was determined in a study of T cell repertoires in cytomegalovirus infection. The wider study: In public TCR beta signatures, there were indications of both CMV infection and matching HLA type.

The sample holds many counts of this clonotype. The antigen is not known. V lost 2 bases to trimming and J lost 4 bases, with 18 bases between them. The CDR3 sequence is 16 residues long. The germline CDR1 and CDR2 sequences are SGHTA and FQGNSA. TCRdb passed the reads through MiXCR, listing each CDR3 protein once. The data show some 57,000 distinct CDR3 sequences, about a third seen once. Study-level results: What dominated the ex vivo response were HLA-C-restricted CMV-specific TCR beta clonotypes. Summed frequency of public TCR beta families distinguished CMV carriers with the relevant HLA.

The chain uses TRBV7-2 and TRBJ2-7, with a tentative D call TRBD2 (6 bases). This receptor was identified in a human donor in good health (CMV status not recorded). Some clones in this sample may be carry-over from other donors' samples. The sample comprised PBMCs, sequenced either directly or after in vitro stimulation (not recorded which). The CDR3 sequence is CASSLRRLATPYEQYF. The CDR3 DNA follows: TGTGCCAGCAGCTTAAGAAGGCTAGCGACACCTTACGAGCAGTACTTC.